The entry that follows covers one TCR beta chain sequence. No antigen is known for it. V was pared by 1 base and J by 6 bases, with 9 bases of the junction left unmatched. Looked up from germline, CDR1 is SEHNR and CDR2 is FQNEAQ (reference sequence). The CDR3 loop spans 16 amino acids. This sample was taken from a study of cytomegalovirus exposure and HLA in healthy donors. Study-level findings and limits: Some V segments, TRBV6-2 and TRBV6-3 among them, were indistinguishable and were therefore excluded. Beyond CMV serostatus, there was no information to go on about immune exposure. For presence/absence analyses, sequencing depth was assumed to be roughly uniform across donors.

The PCR employed 60 Vbeta primers together with 13 Jbeta primers. Measured with immunoSEQ multiplex PCR; TCRdb has only the in-frame clones, and not every one. The sample yields approximately 100,000 clones, approximately 80% seen once. Sequences were obtained from PBMCs. The chain employs TRBV7-9 and TRBJ2-1; 7 bases line up with TRBD2. This TCR derives from a female donor in good health and CMV-seropositive. The DNA of the CDR3 is TGTGCCAGCAGCTTAGGCGTGGGAGGGCGGGGCAATGAGCAGTTCTTC. Translating gives CASSLGVGGRGNEQFF. The full variable domain, rest sourced from reference TRBV7-9 and TRBJ2-1, is DTGVSQNPRHKITKRGQNVTFRCDPISEHNRLYWYRQTLGQGPEFLTYFQNEAQLEKSRLLSDRFSAERPKGSFSTLEIQRTEQGDSAMYLCASSLGVGGRGNEQFFGPGTRLTVL.